This T cell receptor beta chain was recorded in a study of early T cells in non-severe SARS-CoV-2 infection. With regard to this clonotype: Its antigen is unidentified.

Study-level findings and limits: In VDJdb matching, anti-spike CD8 responses were favored while private and CD4 specificities went missing.

TCRdb passed the 5' RACE reads through MiXCR, listing each CDR3 protein once. Of 55,000 to 70,000 distinct CDR3 sequences in the sample, 10% to 15% were seen once. Germline CDR1 reads MNHEY; CDR2 reads SVGAGI. Trimming removed 5 bases from V and 6 bases from J; junction bases left unmatched: 13. This CDR3 has 18 amino acids. The specimen was whole blood. The sequence was collected from an adult who was a healthcare worker with PCR-confirmed SARS-CoV-2 infection or an uninfected control (not recorded which). The rearrangement joins TRBV6-5 to TRBJ2-2; 12 bases are a match to TRBD2. DNA for the CDR3: TGTGCCAGCAGTCGCAAGACTAGCGGGAGTCTCGGGGCCGGGGAGCTGTTTTTT. As protein: CASSRKTSGSLGAGELFF.